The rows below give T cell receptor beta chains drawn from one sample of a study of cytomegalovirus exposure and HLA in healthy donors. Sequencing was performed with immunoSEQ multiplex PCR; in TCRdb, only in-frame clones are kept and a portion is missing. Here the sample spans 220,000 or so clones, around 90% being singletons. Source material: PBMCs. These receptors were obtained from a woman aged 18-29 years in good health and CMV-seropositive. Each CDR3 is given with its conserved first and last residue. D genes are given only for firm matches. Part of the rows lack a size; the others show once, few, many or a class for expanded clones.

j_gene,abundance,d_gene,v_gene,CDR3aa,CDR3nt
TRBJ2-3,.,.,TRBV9,CASSVQGPTDTQYF,TGTGCCAGCAGCGTCCAGGGGCCCACAGATACGCAGTATTTT
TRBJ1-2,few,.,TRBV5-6,CASSFPRGSGYTF,TGTGCCAGCAGCTTCCCGAGGGGGTCTGGCTACACCTTC
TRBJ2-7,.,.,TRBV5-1,CASTYRSGSSYEQYF,TGCGCCAGCACCTATCGCTCCGGGTCCTCCTACGAGCAGTACTTC
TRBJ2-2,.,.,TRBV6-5,CASSYLAAGELFF,TGTGCCAGCAGTTATCTAGCTGCCGGGGAGCTGTTTTTT
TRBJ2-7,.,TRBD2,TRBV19,CASSTRGVKTYEQYF,TGTGCCAGTAGTACCCGGGGGGTGAAAACCTACGAGCAGTACTTC
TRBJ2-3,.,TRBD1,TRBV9,CASSTSGTDTDTQYF,TGTGCCAGCAGCACCTCCGGGACAGACACAGATACGCAGTATTTT
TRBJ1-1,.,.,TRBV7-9,CASSPPTRVLNTEAFF,TGTGCCAGCAGCCCACCGACCAGGGTCTTGAACACTGAAGCTTTCTTT
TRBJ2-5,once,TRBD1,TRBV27,CASSQTRGLETQYF,TGTGCCAGCAGTCAAACCAGGGGGCTTGAGACCCAGTACTTC
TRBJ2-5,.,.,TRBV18,CASSPPSGTQETQYF,TGTGCCAGCTCACCCCCGAGTGGGACACAAGAGACCCAGTACTTC
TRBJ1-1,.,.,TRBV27,CASSLSLGGNTEAFF,TGTGCCAGCAGTTTATCTCTCGGGGGGAACACTGAAGCTTTCTTT
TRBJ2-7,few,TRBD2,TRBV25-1,CASSGLAGGEGNEQYF,TGTGCCAGCAGTGGACTAGCGGGAGGGGAAGGTAACGAGCAGTACTTC
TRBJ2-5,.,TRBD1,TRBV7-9,CASSRSGTEETQYF,TGTGCCAGCAGCCGATCCGGGACAGAAGAGACCCAGTACTTC
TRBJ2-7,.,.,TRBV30,CAWSAPGRSEQYF,TGTGCCTGGAGTGCTCCAGGGAGGAGCGAGCAGTACTTC
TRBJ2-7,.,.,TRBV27,CASSLAAGDNYEQYF,TGTGCCAGCAGTTTGGCCGCAGGGGATAACTACGAGCAGTACTTC
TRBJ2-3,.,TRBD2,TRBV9,CASSLGTSGTSTDTQYF,TGTGCCAGCAGCCTAGGGACTAGCGGAACCAGCACAGATACGCAGTATTTT
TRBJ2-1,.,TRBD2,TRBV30,CAWSRGTGLVVGGQFF,TGTGCCTGGAGCCGGGGAACAGGACTAGTGGTGGGTGGGCAGTTCTTC
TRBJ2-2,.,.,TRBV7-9,CASSSGGSGELFF,TGTGCCAGCAGCTCAGGGGGGTCCGGGGAGCTGTTTTTT
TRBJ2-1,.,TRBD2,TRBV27,CASSLLAGVRDEQFF,TGTGCCAGCAGTTTGTTAGCGGGAGTTCGGGATGAGCAGTTCTTC
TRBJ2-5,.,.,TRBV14,CASSQASQTQYF,TGTGCCAGCAGCCAAGCCTCCCAGACCCAGTACTTC
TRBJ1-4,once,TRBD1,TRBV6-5,CASSSDRAEKLFF,TGTGCCAGCAGTTCCGACAGGGCTGAAAAACTGTTTTTT
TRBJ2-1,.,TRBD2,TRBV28,CASSLSGSGGPKDEQFF,TGTGCCAGCAGTTTATCGGGTAGCGGGGGCCCTAAGGATGAGCAGTTCTTC
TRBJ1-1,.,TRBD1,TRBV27,CASTGQGGGEAFF,TGTGCCAGCACCGGACAGGGGGGAGGTGAAGCTTTCTTT
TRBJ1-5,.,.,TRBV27,CASGGASQPQHF,TGTGCCAGCGGCGGGGCCTCTCAGCCCCAGCATTTT
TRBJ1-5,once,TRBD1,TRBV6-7,CASSFRTGRCNQPQHF,TGTGCCAGCAGTTTTAGGACAGGGAGATGCAATCAGCCCCAGCATTTT
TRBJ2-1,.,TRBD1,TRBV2,CAKRGPRGGNEQFF,TGTGCCAAGAGGGGGCCTAGAGGGGGCAATGAGCAGTTCTTC
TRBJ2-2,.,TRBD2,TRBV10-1,CASSSGSGRAGELFF,TGCGCCAGCAGTTCGGGTAGCGGGAGGGCCGGGGAGCTGTTTTTT
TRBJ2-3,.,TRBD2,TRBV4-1,CASSQGLAGTGADTQYF,TGCGCCAGCAGCCAAGGACTAGCGGGAACGGGGGCAGATACGCAGTATTTT
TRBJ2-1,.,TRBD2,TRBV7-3,CASSLNAGAPPNEQFF,TGTGCCAGCAGCTTAAACGCGGGAGCCCCTCCCAATGAGCAGTTCTTC
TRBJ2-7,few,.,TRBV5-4,CASSLLAGGGHEQYF,TGTGCCAGCAGCTTGTTAGCTGGGGGCGGCCACGAGCAGTACTTC
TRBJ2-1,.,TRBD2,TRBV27,CASSLSGFPAGGNEQFF,TGTGCCAGCAGTTTAAGTGGGTTTCCTGCGGGAGGAAATGAGCAGTTCTTC
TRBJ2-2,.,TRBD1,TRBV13,CASSMGQGKGELFF,TGTGCCAGCAGCATGGGACAGGGGAAGGGGGAGCTGTTTTTT
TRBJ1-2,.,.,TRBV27,CASSLLGGNYGYTF,TGTGCCAGCAGTTTATTAGGCGGGAACTATGGCTACACCTTC
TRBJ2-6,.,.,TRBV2,CAIPLGALGANVLTF,TGTGCCATCCCGTTGGGGGCGCTTGGGGCCAACGTCCTGACTTTC
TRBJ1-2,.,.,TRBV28,CASGIGGLYGYTF,TGTGCCAGCGGGATAGGCGGGTTATATGGCTACACCTTC
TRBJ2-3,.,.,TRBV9,CASSVGGSSTDTQYF,TGTGCCAGCAGCGTAGGCGGATCTAGCACAGATACGCAGTATTTT
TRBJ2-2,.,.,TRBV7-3,CASSFTGESTGELFF,TGTGCCAGCAGCTTTACGGGAGAGTCCACCGGGGAGCTGTTTTTT
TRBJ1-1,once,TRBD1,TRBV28,CASSTGGLNTEAFF,TGTGCCAGCAGCACAGGGGGCCTGAACACTGAAGCTTTCTTT
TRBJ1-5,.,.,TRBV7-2,CASSQEGLSNQPQHF,TGTGCCAGCAGCCAGGAGGGTTTGAGCAATCAGCCCCAGCATTTT
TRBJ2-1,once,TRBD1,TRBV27,CASSSSGQGHNEQFF,TGTGCCAGCAGTTCATCCGGACAGGGACATAATGAGCAGTTCTTC
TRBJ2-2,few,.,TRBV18,CASSPSSAANTGELFF,TGTGCCAGCTCACCATCTAGCGCCGCGAACACCGGGGAGCTGTTTTTT
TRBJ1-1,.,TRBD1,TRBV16,CASTERGDRGNTEAFF,TGTGCCAGCACCGAAAGGGGGGACAGGGGGAACACTGAAGCTTTCTTT
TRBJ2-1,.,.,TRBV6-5,CASSYSGSSYNEQFF,TGTGCCAGCAGTTACTCGGGGAGCTCCTACAATGAGCAGTTCTTC
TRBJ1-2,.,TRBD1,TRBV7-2,CASSFAGGNYGYTF,TGTGCCAGCAGCTTTGCAGGGGGTAACTATGGCTACACCTTC
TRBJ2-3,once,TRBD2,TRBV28,CASSPSGRADTQYF,TGTGCCAGCAGTCCTAGCGGGAGGGCCGATACGCAGTATTTT
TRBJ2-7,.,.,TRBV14,CASSQVPGAAYEQYF,TGTGCCAGCAGCCAAGTGCCAGGGGCGGCCTACGAGCAGTACTTC
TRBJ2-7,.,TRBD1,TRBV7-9,CASSLASRGHYEQYF,TGTGCCAGCAGCTTAGCCTCAAGGGGGCACTACGAGCAGTACTTC
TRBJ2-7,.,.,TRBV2,CASSGGTGSYEQYF,TGTGCCAGCAGTGGCGGAACAGGATCCTACGAGCAGTACTTC
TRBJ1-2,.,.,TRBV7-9,CASSLGGAGGYTF,TGTGCCAGCAGCCTGGGGGGGGCAGGCGGCTACACCTTC
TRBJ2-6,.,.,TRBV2,CASDPGSGANVLTF,TGTGCCAGCGACCCAGGCTCTGGGGCCAACGTCCTGACTTTC
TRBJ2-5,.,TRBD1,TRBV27,CASGLPLGQAQETQYF,TGTGCCAGCGGCCTACCTTTGGGACAGGCCCAAGAGACCCAGTACTTC
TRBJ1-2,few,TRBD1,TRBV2,CASSVGQGAGYTF,TGTGCCAGCAGTGTAGGCCAGGGGGCTGGCTACACCTTC
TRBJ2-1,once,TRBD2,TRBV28,CASSPLAAWSYNEQFF,TGTGCCAGCAGTCCCCTAGCGGCCTGGTCCTACAATGAGCAGTTCTTC
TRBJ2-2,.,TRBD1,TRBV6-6,CARWTGVNTGELFF,TGTGCCAGATGGACAGGGGTGAACACCGGGGAGCTGTTTTTT
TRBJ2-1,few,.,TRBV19,CASTQVPYSSNEQFF,TGTGCCAGTACTCAAGTGCCCTATTCCTCTAATGAGCAGTTCTTC
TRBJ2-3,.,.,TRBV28,CASSFDFGLVSTDTQYF,TGTGCCAGCAGTTTCGATTTTGGGCTGGTTAGCACAGATACGCAGTATTTT